This T cell receptor (beta chain) was found in a study of T cells in Graves' hyperthyroidism and ophthalmopathy. V shed 1 base and J shed 6 bases, with 14 bases lying between them. The CDR3 covers 14 residues. Germline values: CDR1 SGHKS, CDR2 YYEKEE (reference sequence). This clonotype came up a few times. Amplification yielded TCR beta CDR3 regions, with RNA transcripts as the source. With the HTBI primer set, the TCR CDR3 went through a first round of RT-PCR. Each CDR3 protein gets one entry after TCRdb re-called the multiplex PCR reads with MiXCR. Among some 720,000 distinct CDR3 sequences listed, around 15% were seen once.

Sequenced input: blood. The TCR was taken from a man younger than 35 with Graves' hyperthyroidism. This chain links TRBV5-5 with TRBJ2-7; D is perhaps TRBD1 (6 bases). The CDR3 nucleotides are TGTGCCAGCAGCTTGAACAGGGTGGCAGGCGAGCAGTACTTC. Protein product: CASSLNRVAGEQYF. Full variable domain (missing parts from reference TRBV5-5 and TRBJ2-7): DAGVTQSPTHLIKTRGQQVTLRCSPISGHKSVSWYQQVLGQGPQFIFQYYEKEERGRGNFPDRFSARQFPNYSSELNVNALLLGDSALYLCASSLNRVAGEQYFGPGTRLTVT.